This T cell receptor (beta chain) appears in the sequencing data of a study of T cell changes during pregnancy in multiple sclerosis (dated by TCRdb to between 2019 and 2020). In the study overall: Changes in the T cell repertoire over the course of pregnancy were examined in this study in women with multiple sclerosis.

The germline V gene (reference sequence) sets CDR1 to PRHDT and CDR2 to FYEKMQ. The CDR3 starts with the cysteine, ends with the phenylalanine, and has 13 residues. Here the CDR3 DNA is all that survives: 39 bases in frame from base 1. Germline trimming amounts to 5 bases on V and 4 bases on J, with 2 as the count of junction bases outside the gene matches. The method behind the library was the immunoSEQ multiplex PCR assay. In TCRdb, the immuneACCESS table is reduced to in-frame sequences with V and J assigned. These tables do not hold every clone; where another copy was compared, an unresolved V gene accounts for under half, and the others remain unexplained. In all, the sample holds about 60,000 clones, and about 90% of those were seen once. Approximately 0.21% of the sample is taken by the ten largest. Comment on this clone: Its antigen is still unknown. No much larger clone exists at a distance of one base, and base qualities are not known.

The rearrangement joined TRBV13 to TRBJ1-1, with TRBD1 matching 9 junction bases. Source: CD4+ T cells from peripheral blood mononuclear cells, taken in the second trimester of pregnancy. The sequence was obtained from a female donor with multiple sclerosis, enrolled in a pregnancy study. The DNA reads TGTGCCAGCAGCGTGACAGGGGGCACTGAAGCTTTCTTT. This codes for CASSVTGGTEAFF.